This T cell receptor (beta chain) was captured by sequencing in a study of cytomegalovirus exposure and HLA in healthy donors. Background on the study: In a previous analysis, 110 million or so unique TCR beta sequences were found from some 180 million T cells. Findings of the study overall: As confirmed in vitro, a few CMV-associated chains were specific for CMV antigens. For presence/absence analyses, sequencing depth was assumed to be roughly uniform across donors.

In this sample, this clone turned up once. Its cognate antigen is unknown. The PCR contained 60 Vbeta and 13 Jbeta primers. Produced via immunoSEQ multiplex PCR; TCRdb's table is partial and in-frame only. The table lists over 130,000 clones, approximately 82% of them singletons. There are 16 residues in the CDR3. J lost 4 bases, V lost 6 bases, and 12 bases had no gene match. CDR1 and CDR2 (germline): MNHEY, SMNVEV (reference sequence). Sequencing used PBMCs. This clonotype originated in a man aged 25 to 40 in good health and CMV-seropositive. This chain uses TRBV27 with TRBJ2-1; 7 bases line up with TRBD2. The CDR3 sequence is CASSRGGGNVYNEQFF. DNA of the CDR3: TGTGCCAGCAGCCGTGGGGGGGGGAATGTGTACAATGAGCAGTTCTTC.